The following is a TCR beta chain sequence with its context. Its antigen remains unidentified. This record belongs to a study of shared clonotypes between healthy human individuals. Across the whole study: The study enrolled a couple of women and three men aged 18 to 49.

Measured with immunoSEQ multiplex PCR; TCRdb has only the in-frame clones, and not every one. The table shows about 2 million clones, with just under 95% occurring only once. Overall study results and limits: Limited genetic and exposure-history diversity came from having few donors. The sole specimen, blood, was sampled, and tissue repertoires likely differ. Lower generation probabilities were found for non-shared clonotypes than for those shared by all four donors.

The V and J ends lost 8 bases and 5 bases respectively, with 15 bases between them. This CDR3 is built from 14 residues. Looked up from germline, CDR1 is SEHNR and CDR2 is FQNEAQ (reference sequence). Naive-designated CD8 cells lacked CD45RO, were positively enriched for CCR7, and omitted terminally differentiated effector memory CD45RA+ cells. This sequence originates from a man aged 18 to 29 in good health. Material for sequencing was naive CD8+ T cells sorted from blood. The V gene is TRBV7-9, the J gene TRBJ1-4; possible D gene TRBD1, 6 bases. Here the CDR3 reads CASVPGGPNEKLFF. For the CDR3, the DNA is TGTGCCAGCGTCCCCGGGGGCCCAAATGAAAAACTGTTTTTT.